A selection of T cell receptor beta chains follows, all from one sample in a study of T-cell reconstitution after alpha-beta-depleted transplantation in children. TCRdb recomputed calls from the PCR reads with MiXCR, one row per CDR3 protein. The repertoire consists of 600,000 to 800,000 distinct CDR3 sequences, with around 14% occurring once and the leading ten covering around 0.76%. Sequenced here: PBMCs, sampled before TCRalphabeta/CD19-depleted stem cell transplant. All receptors derive from a girl aged 2 to 9 with congenital amegakaryocytic thrombocytopenia, due to receive a stem cell transplant. The CDR3 runs from the conserved cysteine through the conserved F or W. D genes are given only for firm matches. Clone size is shown for a subset of rows, as once, few, many or a class of expanded clone.

clone size,V gene,D gene,J gene,CDR3 DNA,CDR3 protein
many,TRBV5-1,NA,TRBJ2-1,TGCGCCAGCAGCTCAGAGCCCGGGAATGAGCAGTTCTTC,CASSSEPGNEQFF
NA,TRBV5-1,TRBD2,TRBJ2-3,TGCGCCAGCAGCCCCGAACCGCTAGCGGGAGTTGATTATTTT,CASSPEPLAGVDYF
few,TRBV28,NA,TRBJ1-4,TGTGCCAGCAGTTTCCCCGTTGGTGGAGCAACTAATGAAAAACTGTTTTTT,CASSFPVGGATNEKLFF
many,TRBV10-3,NA,TRBJ1-1,TGTGCCATCAGTGAGAGAGGCGGCCAAAGTGGTTTCTTT,CAISERGGQSGFF
many,TRBV11-2,TRBD2,TRBJ2-7,TGTGCCAGCACCGGGGGGATTACCTACGAGCAGTACTTC,CASTGGITYEQYF
NA,TRBV14,NA,TRBJ2-1,TGTGCCAGCAGCCAAGTGCGGGGTTCGCTCTTC,CASSQVRGSLF
NA,TRBV7-6,NA,TRBJ2-1,TGTGCCAGCAGCTTAGGCCCTCCGGTTGGCGGGAATGAGCAGTTCTTC,CASSLGPPVGGNEQFF
many,TRBV10-1,NA,TRBJ2-1,TGCGCCAGCAGTGATCCTGCAGCGAGGGCCTCACAGTTCTTC,CASSDPAARASQFF
NA,TRBV19,TRBD2,TRBJ2-2,TGTGCCAGTAGCCTTACCGGGACTAGCGGGAACGGGCTGTTTTTT,CASSLTGTSGNGLFF
few,TRBV4-1,TRBD1,TRBJ1-6,TGCGCCAGCAGCCCTGGGGACAGCGGTTCACCCCTCCACTTT,CASSPGDSGSPLHF
few,TRBV5-1,TRBD2,TRBJ2-3,TGCGCCAGCAGCTTGGTAGAACGGGAGGGTAGCACAGATACGCAGTATTTT,CASSLVEREGSTDTQYF
few,TRBV28,TRBD1,TRBJ2-1,TGTGCCAGCAGCTCCGGACAGGGGCCCGGGGATGAGCAGTTCTTC,CASSSGQGPGDEQFF
few,TRBV7-8,NA,TRBJ2-1,TGTGCCAGCAGCTTTAAGAGGGCTAGAGCCTCCTACAATGAGCAGTTCTTC,CASSFKRARASYNEQFF
NA,TRBV30,NA,TRBJ1-2,TGTGCCTGGACCATGGAGGGCTATGGCTACACCTTC,CAWTMEGYGYTF
NA,TRBV14,NA,TRBJ2-1,TGTGCCAGCAGCCAAGAGACGGGTGGGCCATACAATGAGCAGTTCTTC,CASSQETGGPYNEQFF
NA,TRBV7-8,TRBD2,TRBJ2-1,TGTGCCAGCAGCCCTCCTCTAGCGGGAGGGATAAATGAGCAGTTCTTC,CASSPPLAGGINEQFF
many,TRBV20-1,NA,TRBJ2-2,TGCAGTGCTAGACTCACCGACAGGGGAGGGACCGGGGAGCTGTTTTTT,CSARLTDRGGTGELFF
many,TRBV29-1,NA,TRBJ1-1,TGCAGCGTTCAGTACACTGAAGCTTTCTTT,CSVQYTEAFF
NA,TRBV12-3/TRBV12-4,TRBD2,TRBJ2-7,TGTGCCAGCAGTTCCCCATTTGGTGGGGGGGTAGACGTGCAGTACTTC,CASSSPFGGGVDVQYF
few,TRBV12-3/TRBV12-4,TRBD1,TRBJ2-1,TGTGCCAGCAGCCCTTACAGGGGGGAATTCCTGTTCTTC,CASSPYRGEFLFF
NA,TRBV5-1,NA,TRBJ2-1,TGCGCCAGCAGCTTTTCGGTGATAGGTCCCAATGAGCAGTTCTTC,CASSFSVIGPNEQFF
many,TRBV12-3/TRBV12-4,NA,TRBJ2-7,TGTGCCAGCGGGGGCTCCTACGAGCAGTACTTC,CASGGSYEQYF
many,TRBV5-1,TRBD1,TRBJ1-2,TGCGCCAGCAGCGGCCAACAGGGGGGCTATGGCTACACCTTC,CASSGQQGGYGYTF
many,TRBV12-3/TRBV12-4,TRBD1,TRBJ1-5,TGTGCCAGCAGAGGACAGGGGATGAGTCAGCCCCAGCATTTT,CASRGQGMSQPQHF
few,TRBV20-1,NA,TRBJ2-2,TGCAGTGCTATATTAGGGGTCACCGGGGAGCTGTTTTTT,CSAILGVTGELFF
few,TRBV24-1,NA,TRBJ1-5,TGTGCCACCTCGGCAGGTGGGGATCAGCCCCAGCATTTT,CATSAGGDQPQHF
NA,TRBV5-1,NA,TRBJ2-5,TGCGCCAGCAGCTTGTCGGAGACACAAGAGACCCAGTACTTC,CASSLSETQETQYF
many,TRBV11-2,TRBD2,TRBJ2-1,TGTGCCAGCAGCCAGGGACTAGCGGTTACCTACAATGAGCAGTTCTTC,CASSQGLAVTYNEQFF
NA,TRBV3-1,NA,TRBJ2-5,TGTGCCAGCAGCCAAGGCGCCGGGGGTCTAGAGACCCAGTACTTC,CASSQGAGGLETQYF
NA,TRBV29-1,TRBD1,TRBJ1-1,TGCAGCGTCGGACAGGACAGCAATAAAGAGGGAGCTTTCTTT,CSVGQDSNKEGAFF
NA,TRBV20-1,TRBD2,TRBJ2-2,TGCAGTGCTAGAGATTTTAGCGGGAGTGCCGGGGAGCTGTTTTTT,CSARDFSGSAGELFF
many,TRBV5-1,TRBD2,TRBJ2-1,TGCGCCAGCAGGGAATGGAAGACTAGCGAGTCCAATGAGCAGTTCTTC,CASREWKTSESNEQFF
few,TRBV29-1,NA,TRBJ2-4,TGCAGCGTTGTATCGCAGCCCGGGTACATTCAGTACTTC,CSVVSQPGYIQYF
few,TRBV12-3/TRBV12-4,NA,TRBJ1-5,TGTGCCAGCAGTTTAGAGGGGTTTTCAGTTCAGCCCCAGCATTTT,CASSLEGFSVQPQHF
few,TRBV29-1,NA,TRBJ2-1,TGCAGCGGTTCCGGCGACGCGAATGAGCAGTTCTTC,CSGSGDANEQFF
many,TRBV12-3/TRBV12-4,NA,TRBJ2-1,TGTGCCAGCAGAGAAAATAGGGGGACTGAGCAGTTCTTC,CASRENRGTEQFF
NA,TRBV11-1,NA,TRBJ2-1,TGTGCCAGCAGCGACAACACAGGGAAAATTGAAAGGCGGGAGCCCCATGAGCAGTTCTTC,CASSDNTGKIERREPHEQFF
once,TRBV5-8,TRBD2,TRBJ2-7,TGTGCCAGCAGCTTGGTTTTCGGGGGGTGGTACTACGAGCAGTACTTC,CASSLVFGGWYYEQYF
many,TRBV10-3,TRBD2,TRBJ2-1,TGTGCCATCAGTGGATTAGCGGGGGACTACAATGAGCAGTTCTTC,CAISGLAGDYNEQFF
NA,TRBV20-1,NA,TRBJ1-3,TGCAGTGCCCGGGCCCCGGACTGGGCGGTCAATTACTCTGGAAACACCATATATTTT,CSARAPDWAVNYSGNTIYF
many,TRBV12-3/TRBV12-4,TRBD1,TRBJ2-2,TGTGCCAGCAGTCTCGACAGGGGGTGGGACACCGGGGAGCTGTTTTTT,CASSLDRGWDTGELFF
many,TRBV6-1,NA,TRBJ1-2,TGTGCCAGCATCCTCCGTTCGGATCACACCTTC,CASILRSDHTF
NA,TRBV20-1,TRBD2,TRBJ2-1,TGCAGTGTCCCCCCGGGAGGGCTCTACAATGAGCAGTTCTTC,CSVPPGGLYNEQFF
few,TRBV2,NA,TRBJ1-1,TGTGCCAGCAGTGGGGGGGGTCTAAGCACTGAAGCTTTCTTT,CASSGGGLSTEAFF
NA,TRBV7-3,NA,TRBJ2-5,TGTGCCAGCAGCTTAACTGCGGGCCAAGAGACCCAGTCCTTC,CASSLTAGQETQSF
few,TRBV15,NA,TRBJ2-5,TGTGCCACCAGCAGAGATATACGGGAGCTCGAGACCCAGTACTTC,CATSRDIRELETQYF
many,TRBV20-1,NA,TRBJ2-7,TGCAGTGCTAGCACCCCCCCAGGCTCCTACGAGCAGTACTTC,CSASTPPGSYEQYF
NA,TRBV14,NA,TRBJ2-1,TGTGCCAGCAGCCAAGGTTGGGATGAGCAGTTCTTC,CASSQGWDEQFF
NA,TRBV5-1,NA,TRBJ2-7,TGCGCCAGCTGCTTGAGCCAGGGGAGCTACGAGCAGTACTTC,CASCLSQGSYEQYF
few,TRBV6-5,NA,TRBJ2-1,TGTGCCAGCAGTTACTCATACGGCTCCTACAATGAGCAGTTCTTC,CASSYSYGSYNEQFF
many,TRBV12-3/TRBV12-4,NA,TRBJ2-1,TGTGCCAGCACCCCCAACAGCTATACAAGGAATGAGCAGTTCTTC,CASTPNSYTRNEQFF